This T cell receptor beta chain was sequenced in a study of T cells in Graves' hyperthyroidism and ophthalmopathy. The wider study: At initial diagnosis, before any treatment had begun, peripheral blood was obtained. Overall study results and limits: Ophthalmopathy was told apart from stable hyperthyroidism by a 13 V-J model. Appearing also in blood were most of the thyroid clonotypes expanded above 0.001.

With respect to this clonotype: The antigen is not known.

The germline gives CDR1 ENHRY, CDR2 SYGVKD. This CDR3 comprises 13 residues. The J segment lost 5 bases and the V segment lost 8 bases, leaving 6 bases of the junction unmatched. Amplified TCR beta CDR3 regions came from RNA transcripts. A set of HTBI primers served as the primers for a first-round RT-PCR of the TCR CDR3. TCRdb reanalysed the multiplex PCR reads using MiXCR and keeps one entry per CDR3 protein. The repertoire holds around 500,000 distinct CDR3 sequences, with around 15% as singletons. The PBMCs were sourced from fresh peripheral blood (less than 11 ml). The sample was blood. This clonotype was obtained from a woman aged 30 to 39 with Graves' ophthalmopathy. V usage is TRBV10-3 and J usage is TRBJ2-1; 7 nucleotides line up with TRBD1. The CDR3 nucleotides read TGTGCCATCCGATGGGACAGAGACAATGAGCAGTTCTTC. Protein: CAIRWDRDNEQFF.